This T cell receptor beta chain came from a study of cytomegalovirus exposure and HLA in healthy donors. Findings of the study overall: As a later analysis showed, a missense DCLRE1C variant was linked to trimming of TCR beta V- and J-genes. In a later analysis, across HLA loci, associated TCR counts were highest for DRB1, lowest for HLA-C.

J was trimmed by 6 bases and V by 1 base; bases with no gene match: 6. The germline CDR1 and CDR2 sequences are SGHTA and FQGNSA. The CDR3 covers 16 residues. As concerns this clone: Antigen: not known.

13 Jbeta primers and 60 Vbeta primers were used for the PCR. Assay: immunoSEQ multiplex PCR; the TCRdb copy retains only in-frame clones and omits some. This table has about 150,000 clones, 81% appearing once. This TCR derives from a man aged 45-65 years in good health and CMV-seropositive. The V and J genes are TRBV7-2 and TRBJ2-1; the match to TRBD2 covers 10 bases. The sequenced material came from PBMCs. The CDR3 region has the DNA TGTGCCAGCAGCTTAGGGGTAGCGGGAGGCGGCAATGAGCAGTTCTTC. Its translation: CASSLGVAGGGNEQFF.